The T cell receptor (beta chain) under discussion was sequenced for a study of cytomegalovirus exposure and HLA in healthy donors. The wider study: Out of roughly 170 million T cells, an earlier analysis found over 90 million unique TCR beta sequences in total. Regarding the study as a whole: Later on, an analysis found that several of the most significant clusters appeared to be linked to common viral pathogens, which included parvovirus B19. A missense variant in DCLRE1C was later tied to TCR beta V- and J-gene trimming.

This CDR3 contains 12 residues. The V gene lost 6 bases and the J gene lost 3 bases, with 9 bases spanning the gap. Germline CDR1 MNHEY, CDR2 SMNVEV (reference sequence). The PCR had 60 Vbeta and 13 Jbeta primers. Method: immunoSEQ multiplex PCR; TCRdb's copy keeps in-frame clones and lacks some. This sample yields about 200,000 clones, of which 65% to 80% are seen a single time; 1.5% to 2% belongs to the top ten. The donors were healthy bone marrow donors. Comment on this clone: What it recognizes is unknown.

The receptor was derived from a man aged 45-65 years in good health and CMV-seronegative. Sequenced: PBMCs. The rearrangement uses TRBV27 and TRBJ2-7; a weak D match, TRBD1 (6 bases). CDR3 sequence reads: CASRGQFYEQYF. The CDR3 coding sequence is TGTGCCAGCAGGGGACAATTCTACGAGCAGTACTTC.